These 28 T cell receptor beta chains share one sample of origin, sequenced in a study of type 1 and type 2 diabetes patients. PCR was run on genomic DNA. Multiplex PCR with 30 forward and 13 reverse primers amplified the TCR beta CDR3. MiXCR, run by TCRdb on the multiplex PCR reads, gives a single entry per CDR3 protein. The sample records fewer than 350,000 distinct CDR3 sequences, around 47% being singletons. The sample was peripheral blood mononuclear cells (PBMCs). The receptors originated from a man aged 18 to 35 with type 2 diabetes.

The chain carries TRBV3-1 and TRBJ1-1; D is unresolved. Germline V gene data show CDR1 as LGHDT and CDR2 as YNNKEL (reference sequence). The CDR3 length is 14 residues. V lost 1 base to trimming and J lost 4 bases, with 10 bases between them. The CDR3 bases are TGTGCCAGCAGCCAAGGGGTAGGATCCACTGAAGCTTTCTTT. Protein product: CASSQGVGSTEAFF.

This rearrangement joins TRBV7-8 to TRBJ1-4, with D maybe TRBD1 (5 bases). The CDR3 totals 19 residues. Germline-derived CDR1 and CDR2 are SGHVS and FQNEAQ. The V and J ends lost 5 bases and 5 bases respectively, with 27 bases between them. CDR3 region: CASSRPQIGEGTKNEKLFF. The CDR3 DNA reads TGTGCCAGCAGCCGCCCCCAGATCGGGGAGGGGACTAAAAATGAAAAACTGTTTTTT.

This clonotype has a count of ten or more. The CDR3 reads CATQGNKEQYF. Written as DNA, the CDR3 is TGTGCCACCCAGGGTAATAAAGAGCAGTACTTC. This rearrangement joins TRBV2 to TRBJ2-7, with D possibly being TRBD1 (5 bases). From germline, CDR1 is SNHLY and CDR2 FYNNEI. V shed 10 bases and J shed 7 bases, with 14 bases lying between them. CDR3 length: 11 residues.

This chain connects TRBV15 to TRBJ2-3; D is unresolved. Germline V lookup: CDR1 LNHNV, CDR2 YYDKDF (reference sequence). The CDR3 is 13 amino acids. V lost 4 bases and J lost 6, with 11 bases in between. In DNA form, the CDR3 reads TGTGCCACCAGCATTCCGGGTAGGGATACGCAGTATTTT. It encodes CATSIPGRDTQYF.

The chain employs TRBV2 and TRBJ2-3, with no clear D. The CDR3 covers 16 residues. Trimming stripped 3 bases from V and 4 bases from J, with 17 bases between. CDR1 is SNHLY, CDR2 FYNNEI, per germline. CDR3 loop: CASSESGQVGPDTQYF. CDR3 in DNA: TGTGCCAGCAGTGAGTCCGGCCAAGTAGGTCCAGATACGCAGTATTTT.

The J gene is TRBJ2-1, the V gene TRBV30; 9 bases map to TRBD1. The V gene's germline CDR1 is GTSNPN and CDR2 SVGIG (reference sequence). The CDR3 is 13 amino acids. Germline trimming cut 8 bases from V and 4 bases from J; bases unmatched to any gene: 6. The CDR3, as DNA: TGTGCCCGGCGCGGGACAGGGTACAATGAGCAGTTCTTC. This sequence encodes CARRGTGYNEQFF.

The chain joins TRBV6-2 or TRBV6-3 to TRBJ1-1, with D tentatively TRBD1 (6 bases). CDR3 length: 14 amino acids. V dropped 2 bases and J dropped 1 base, with 8 bases sitting between them. Germline CDR1 reads MNHEY; CDR2 reads SVGEGT. The CDR3: CASSYGTPNTEAFF. The CDR3 bases are TGTGCCAGCAGTTACGGGACACCGAACACTGAAGCTTTCTTT.

The chain recombines TRBV5-1 with TRBJ2-7, with TRBD1 matching over 7 bases. This CDR3 is 16 amino acids long. The germline CDR1 and CDR2 sequences are SGHRS and YFSETQ. Trimming took 2 bases from V and 4 from J; bases not matched to a gene: 12. The CDR3 DNA is TGCGCCAGCAGCTTTACTAGGGGGCAATCGGGTTACGAGCAGTACTTC. This translates into CASSFTRGQSGYEQYF.

The gene calls are TRBV2 and TRBJ1-4; 9 bases match TRBD1. CDR1 is SNHLY and CDR2 is FYNNEI in the germline V gene. This CDR3 spans 14 amino acids. With 7 bases clipped from V and 8 bases from J, the junction kept 8 bases outside the gene matches. This CDR3 is CASNTDRGWEKLFF. The CDR3, as DNA: TGTGCCAGCAACACGGACAGGGGCTGGGAAAAACTGTTTTTT.

The chain uses TRBV7-2 and TRBJ2-3; a possible D gene is TRBD2 (5 bases). Trimming took 8 bases from V and 5 from J, leaving 11 bases between them. This CDR3 comprises 12 residues. Germline values: CDR1 SGHTA, CDR2 FQGNSA. The CDR3 DNA sequence: TGTGCCAGCTCGTGGACTGGAGATACGCAGTATTTT. Protein product: CASSWTGDTQYF.

This clonotype was picked up many times. This chain links TRBV30 with TRBJ2-1; D may be TRBD2 (6 bases). Germline loops: CDR1 GTSNPN, CDR2 SVGIG (reference sequence). This CDR3 has 13 residues. V lost 5 bases and J 2 bases, leaving 10 bases between the germline ends. The CDR3 bases are TGTGCCTGGCTGAGCGGGCCCTACAATGAGCAGTTCTTC. Protein sequence: CAWLSGPYNEQFF.

CDR3 DNA sequence: TGTGCCAGCAGTTTAGATTTAGGGATAACGTCGACTGAAGCTTTCTTT. The encoded protein is CASSLDLGITSTEAFF. The V call is TRBV28, the J call TRBJ1-1; D ambiguous. Looked up from germline, CDR1 is MDHEN and CDR2 is SYDVKM. The CDR3 spans 16 residues. V lost 2 bases, J lost 5 bases, and 18 bases lay in between.

The CDR3: CASSLFVDYGYTF. The CDR3 coding sequence is TGTGCCAGCAGTTTGTTTGTCGACTATGGCTACACCTTC. V is TRBV28 and J is TRBJ1-2; no clear D. Germline lookup yields CDR1 MDHEN and CDR2 SYDVKM. V was pared by 3 bases and J by 3 bases, with 8 bases between. The CDR3 is 13 residues long.

This clonotype was seen repeatedly, ten times or more. V usage is TRBV2 and J usage is TRBJ1-6; tentatively, D is TRBD1 (5 bases). Germline CDR1 and CDR2: SNHLY and FYNNEI. The CDR3 is made up of 15 amino acids. V was cut by 2 bases and J by 7 bases, with 12 bases left in between. The CDR3 sequence: CASSESQGGNSPLHF. The CDR3 region has the DNA TGTGCCAGCAGTGAATCGCAGGGAGGGAATTCACCCCTCCACTTT.

V and J are TRBV19 and TRBJ2-1, with 7 bases identical to TRBD1. The trim removed 6 bases at V and 4 bases at J, leaving 3 bases unmatched. The CDR3 is 13 residues long. Germline V gene lookup returns CDR1 LNHDA and CDR2 SQIVND (reference sequence). Here the CDR3 DNA reads TGTGCCAGTAGGAGGGGGCCGTACAATGAGCAGTTCTTC. Amino acid sequence: CASRRGPYNEQFF.

This clonotype has a handful of counts. The genes are TRBV7-3 and TRBJ2-7; D not resolved. CDR3 length equals 13 residues. Germline values: CDR1 SGHTA, CDR2 FQGTGA. Trimming took off 4 bases at V and 7 bases at J, with 14 bases between the two ends. CDR3 residues: CASSSQPMREQYF. In DNA, the CDR3 is TGTGCCAGCAGCTCCCAGCCCATGAGGGAGCAGTACTTC.

V is TRBV5-5 and J is TRBJ1-2; no reliable D call. The V gene lost 0 bases and the J gene lost 4 bases, with 10 bases spanning the gap. Germline lookup yields CDR1 SGHKS and CDR2 YYEKEE (reference sequence). The CDR3 is 14 amino acids. CDR3 in DNA: TGTGCCAGCAGCTTGGCCGCAGAAATCTATGGCTACACCTTC. It yields the protein CASSLAAEIYGYTF.

V is TRBV28 and J is TRBJ2-7; 13 bases line up with TRBD2. The CDR3 contains 16 residues. After removal of 2 bases from V and 3 bases from J, the junction contained 4 bases not matched to a gene. Germline loops: CDR1 MDHEN, CDR2 SYDVKM. CDR3 region: CASSLGLAGVGYEQYF. DNA for the CDR3: TGTGCCAGCAGTTTAGGACTAGCGGGAGTAGGCTACGAGCAGTACTTC.

This clonotype was picked up many times. V and J are TRBV19 and TRBJ1-4; D not certain. Trimming shortened V by 6 bases and J by 4 bases, and 12 bases separated the two germline ends. Looked up from germline, CDR1 is LNHDA and CDR2 is SQIVND (reference sequence). There are 14 residues in the CDR3. The CDR3: CASRLDRGNEKLFF. The CDR3 nucleotides are TGTGCCAGTAGGCTGGACCGGGGTAATGAAAAACTGTTTTTT.

The chain is built from TRBV6-1 and TRBJ2-7; 9 nucleotides line up with TRBD2. CDR1 is MNHNS and CDR2 is SASEGT in the germline V gene. V was pared by 5 bases and J by 3 bases, with 8 bases of the junction left unmatched. The CDR3 runs 15 residues. CDR3 amino acids: CASSFLGLASYEQYF. The CDR3, as DNA: TGTGCCAGCAGTTTCCTCGGACTAGCGAGCTACGAGCAGTACTTC.

The chain couples TRBV25-1 to TRBJ1-1; D is unclear. The CDR3 has 13 amino acids. With 3 bases removed from V and 3 bases from J, the gap between germline ends came to 8 bases. Germline CDR1 MGHDK, CDR2 SYGVNS. CDR3 nucleotide sequence: TGTGCCAGCAGTGATGAAACAGACACTGAAGCTTTCTTT. It translates to CASSDETDTEAFF.

The chain combines TRBV7-8 with TRBJ2-7, with D unresolved. This CDR3 comprises 13 residues. The germline V and J ends were trimmed by 1 base and 6 bases, with 10 bases remaining between them. Germline assignment: CDR1 SGHVS and CDR2 FQNEAQ. The CDR3 reads CASSLELAGEQYF. In DNA form, the CDR3 reads TGTGCCAGCAGCTTAGAGTTGGCAGGCGAGCAGTACTTC.

The CDR3 DNA is TGTGCCACCAGTGTCGCAGCCACCGGGGAGCTGTTTTTT. Protein product: CATSVAATGELFF. V gene TRBV24-1 combines with J gene TRBJ2-2, with unresolved D. V was clipped by 5 bases and J by 4 bases, with 7 bases between them. The CDR3 is made up of 13 amino acids. Germline V gives CDR1 KGHDR, CDR2 SFDVKD.

This chain connects TRBV19 to TRBJ2-1, with 8 bases aligning to TRBD2. Germline V gives CDR1 LNHDA, CDR2 SQIVND (reference sequence). The CDR3 extends over 13 amino acids. V was clipped by 5 bases and J by 6 bases; unmatched bases: 3. CDR3 amino acids: CASSGGLGNEQFF. CDR3 coding DNA: TGTGCCAGTAGTGGGGGACTAGGCAATGAGCAGTTCTTC. Supplemented by reference TRBV19 and TRBJ2-1, the full variable domain reads DGGITQSPKYLFRKEGQNVTLSCEQNLNHDAMYWYRQDPGQGLRLIYYSQIVNDFQKGDIAEGYSVSREKKESFPLTVTSAQKNPTAFYLCASSGGLGNEQFFGPGTRLTVL.

The gene calls are TRBV12-3 or TRBV12-4 and TRBJ1-4, with a possible D match to TRBD1 (5 bases). Trimming cost V 6 bases and J 6 bases, with 11 bases left between them. CDR3 length: 13 amino acids. The CDR3 spells CASSPGADEKLFF. The CDR3 coding sequence is TGTGCCAGCAGCCCCGGGGCCGATGAAAAACTGTTTTTT.

This rearrangement joins TRBV12-3 or TRBV12-4 to TRBJ2-7; 10 bases are shared with TRBD2. V dropped 6 bases and J dropped 0; count of bases not matched to a gene: 5. The length of the CDR3 is 15 residues. This CDR3 is CASSRSSGSSYEQYF. CDR3 in DNA: TGTGCCAGCAGCCGTTCTAGCGGGAGCTCCTACGAGCAGTACTTC.

The chain is built from TRBV28 and TRBJ2-7; 8 nucleotides align to TRBD1. Unmatched junction bases numbered 10, after V lost 3 bases and J lost 3 bases. Germline V gene lookup returns CDR1 MDHEN and CDR2 SYDVKM. The CDR3 is 16 amino acids. The CDR3 is CASSFFSGQGLYEQYF. In DNA, the CDR3 is TGTGCCAGCAGTTTTTTCTCCGGACAGGGACTCTACGAGCAGTACTTC.

There are a few counts of this clonotype. This chain joins TRBV7-2 and TRBJ1-1; TRBD1 matches at 7 bases. The junction had 9 bases not matched to a gene; V was cut back by 5 bases and J by 3 bases. The CDR3 runs to 15 residues. Germline V CDR1 and CDR2: SGHTA, FQGNSA. CDR3 in amino acids: CASSPTGTAYTEAFF. As DNA, the CDR3 is TGTGCCAGCAGCCCCACCGGGACAGCCTACACTGAAGCTTTCTTT. Full variable domain (missing parts from reference TRBV7-2 and TRBJ1-1): GAGVSQSPSNKVTEKGKDVELRCDPISGHTALYWYRQSLGQGLEFLIYFQGNSAPDKSGLPSDRFSAERTGGSVSTLTIQRTQQEDSAVYLCASSPTGTAYTEAFFGQGTRLTVV.